The next 31 T cell receptor beta chains were all read from a single sample in a study of blood T cell repertoires in COVID-19 (dated by TCRdb to the early 2020s). The receptor library was made with the immunoSEQ multiplex PCR assay. What TCRdb holds here is the immuneACCESS table cut down to in-frame rearrangements. Part of the clones is not present; checked against another copy, under half of the missing clones reflect an unresolved V gene, and the others are unexplained. The sample table records approximately 300,000 clones; about 89% of these occur just once. Jointly, the top ten make up around 4.8% of the sample. Sequencing was done on a sample of PBMCs or T cells enriched from blood (not recorded which). These receptors all stem from a man in his sixties who had recovered from COVID-19.

This chain joins TRBV19 and TRBJ1-5, with 8 nucleotides matching TRBD1. Unmatched junction bases numbered 3, after V lost 1 base and J lost 4 bases. Germline V gives CDR1 LNHDA, CDR2 SQIVND (reference sequence). CDR3 length: 15 residues. The CDR3 spells CASSIGQGLNQPQHF. The CDR3 coding sequence is TGTGCCAGTAGTATAGGACAGGGGCTAAATCAGCCCCAGCATTTT.

The chain couples TRBV5-1 to TRBJ2-7; 10 bases agree with TRBD1. This CDR3 has 14 amino acids. From germline, CDR1 is SGHRS and CDR2 YFSETQ. V shed 1 base and J 7 bases; nucleotides not matched to a gene: 5. CDR3: CASSLRDRGREQYF. Written as DNA, the CDR3 is TGCGCCAGCAGCTTGAGAGACAGGGGGCGGGAGCAGTACTTC.

CDR3: CASSQERVGTVEETQYF. In DNA form, the CDR3 reads TGTGCCAGCAGCCAAGAACGTGTGGGGACAGTCGAAGAGACCCAGTACTTC. The chain uses TRBV4-2 and TRBJ2-5, with 7 bases fitting TRBD1. This CDR3 has 17 residues. Germline assignment: CDR1 LGHNA and CDR2 YNFKEQ. Trimming took 0 bases from V and 3 from J; bases not matched to a gene: 10.

This clone was detected a few times. V usage is TRBV9 and J usage is TRBJ2-2; 12 bases line up with TRBD2. There are 16 residues in the CDR3. Germline CDR1 is SGDLS and CDR2 is YYNGEE. The trim removed 0 bases at V and 6 bases at J, leaving 3 bases unmatched. The CDR3: CASSVGLAGVAGELFF. CDR3 nucleotide sequence: TGTGCCAGCAGCGTAGGACTAGCGGGAGTCGCCGGGGAGCTGTTTTTT.

This chain joins TRBV4-3 and TRBJ2-7; D is undetermined. Germline V gene sequence: CDR1 LGHNA, CDR2 YSLEER. The V end was cut by 2 bases, the J end by 0 bases, with 11 bases between. The CDR3 length is 15 residues. The CDR3 here is CASSQLRGVSYEQYF. CDR3 sequence (DNA): TGCGCCAGCAGCCAACTTCGAGGTGTCTCCTACGAGCAGTACTTC.

The chain joins TRBV5-3 to TRBJ2-7; D unclear. TRBV5-3 is treated as an ORF (open reading frame) with a function not yet certain. The ends were cut back, 5 bases at V and 5 bases at J, with 14 bases in the middle. The CDR3 is 13 residues long. The CDR3 region has the DNA TGTGCCAGAAGTCCCGAGGCAGACCACGAGCAGTACTTC. It translates to CARSPEADHEQYF.

V usage is TRBV5-1 and J usage is TRBJ2-2, with D perhaps matching TRBD1 (5 bases). Trimming left V 1 base short and J 1 base short, with 8 bases between. Germline assignment: CDR1 SGHRS and CDR2 YFSETQ. This CDR3 has 15 residues. This CDR3 reads CASSLTGRNTGELFF. The CDR3 DNA sequence: TGCGCCAGCAGCTTGACAGGCAGGAACACCGGGGAGCTGTTTTTT.

This rearrangement joins TRBV11-2 to TRBJ2-1; 7 nucleotides match TRBD2. The CDR3 has 14 amino acids. Germline V CDR1 and CDR2: SGHAT, FQNNGV. The trim removed 3 bases at V and 7 bases at J, leaving 6 bases unmatched. The DNA for the CDR3 is TGTGCCAGCAGCTTGCCTAGCGGATCTAATGAGCAGTTCTTC. It translates to CASSLPSGSNEQFF.

This rearrangement joins TRBV7-2 to TRBJ2-1; 8 nucleotides align to TRBD2. CDR1 and CDR2 from the germline V gene are SGHTA and FQGNSA. V lost 5 bases and J lost 8; bases outside the gene matches: 17. The CDR3 length is 17 residues. This CDR3 reads CASSLVGGGRVADEQFF. CDR3 nucleotides: TGTGCCAGCAGCCTCGTCGGGGGGGGTCGGGTTGCCGATGAGCAGTTCTTC.

The chain recombines TRBV4-1 with TRBJ2-6; a weak D match, TRBD1 (6 bases). From germline, CDR1 is MGHRA and CDR2 YSYEKL. Trimming cost V 5 bases and J 2 bases, with 10 bases left between them. The CDR3 is 15 residues long. CDR3 in amino acids: CASSSQGTGANVLTF. The DNA of the CDR3 is TGCGCCAGCAGCTCACAGGGCACTGGGGCCAACGTCCTGACTTTC.

The V gene is TRBV14, the J gene TRBJ2-7; 7 nucleotides agree with TRBD1. CDR1 SGHDN and CDR2 FVKESK come from the germline V gene. The CDR3 has 15 amino acids. V trimming: 1 base; J trimming: 1 base; junction bases outside the gene matches: 4. The CDR3 spells CASSQGRGYSYEQYF. CDR3 nucleotides: TGTGCCAGCAGCCAAGGCAGGGGGTATTCCTACGAGCAGTACTTC.

This sequence joins TRBV20-1 and TRBJ2-7; D gene uncertain. Trimming pared 4 bases from V and 3 bases from J, leaving 7 bases between. The CDR3 spans 11 residues. Germline CDR1 is DFQATT and CDR2 is SNEGSKA (reference sequence). CDR3 loop: CSATPGYEQYF. CDR3 coding DNA: TGCAGTGCTACCCCAGGCTACGAGCAGTACTTC.

The chain has TRBV28 and TRBJ2-6; D unresolved. V lost 7 bases and J lost 1, with 5 bases in between. The CDR3 loop spans 13 amino acids. CDR1 and CDR2 (germline): MDHEN, SYDVKM. In nucleotides, the CDR3 is TGTGCCAGCATAGAATCTGGGGCCAACGTCCTGACTTTC. Residues: CASIESGANVLTF. Supplemented by reference TRBV28 and TRBJ2-6, the full variable domain reads DVKVTQSSRYLVKRTGEKVFLECVQDMDHENMFWYRQDPGLGLRLIYFSYDVKMKEKGDIPEGYSVSREKKERFSLILESASTNQTSMYLCASIESGANVLTFGAGSRLTVL.

The chain combines TRBV3-1 (or the pseudogene TRBV3-2) with TRBJ2-1; possibly TRBD2 for D (6 bases). Germline V gives CDR1 LGHDT, CDR2 YNNKEL (reference sequence). Deletions cut 0 bases from V and 3 bases from J, with 9 bases between. The CDR3 runs to 15 residues. Here the CDR3 reads CASSQEGGIYNEQFF. The CDR3 DNA sequence: TGTGCCAGCAGCCAAGAGGGCGGGATCTACAATGAGCAGTTCTTC.

The chain uses TRBV6-5 and TRBJ1-5; 10 bases line up with TRBD1. CDR1 MNHEY and CDR2 SVGAGI come from the germline V gene. The CDR3 contains 15 residues. The V segment lost 6 bases and the J segment 5 bases; nucleotides outside the gene matches: 7. CDR3 sequence reads: CASRPDRGLYQPQHF. The CDR3 DNA reads as TGTGCCAGCAGACCAGACAGGGGGCTGTATCAGCCCCAGCATTTT.

In regard to this clone: The same CDR3 can be traced to other DNA sequences in this sample. The chain joins TRBV9 to TRBJ1-2; D is unclear. This CDR3 is built from 14 residues. The V end lost 0 bases, the J end lost 1 base, and 7 bases lay between the germline ends. CDR1 is SGDLS, CDR2 YYNGEE, per germline. In nucleotides, the CDR3 is TGTGCCAGCAGCGTAGGAGGGTTTAACTATGGCTACACCTTC. It is translated as CASSVGGFNYGYTF.

Remarks on this clone: Other DNA sequences in this specimen translate into the identical CDR3. The gene calls are TRBV6-1 and TRBJ2-7, with a weak D call TRBD1 (5 bases). Germline CDR1 and CDR2: MNHNS and SASEGT. The V end was cut by 2 bases, the J end by 3 bases, with 11 bases between. The CDR3 loop spans 14 amino acids. The CDR3 nucleotides are TGTGCCAGCAGTGAACAGGGTAGCCTCTACGAGCAGTACTTC. Its protein is CASSEQGSLYEQYF.

This clone was seen only once. The chain is built from TRBV7-2 and TRBJ1-4; 9 bases align to TRBD1. Germline V CDR1 and CDR2: SGHTA, FQGNSA. The CDR3 runs to 17 residues. Trimming removed 2 bases from V and 2 bases from J; junction bases left unmatched: 6. This CDR3 reads CASSLLPGQGTNEKLFF. The CDR3 nucleotides are TGTGCCAGCAGCTTACTCCCCGGACAGGGGACTAATGAAAAACTGTTTTTT.

This chain joins TRBV18 and TRBJ2-7, with 7 nucleotides matching TRBD2. Per the germline V gene, CDR1 is KGHSH and CDR2 is LQKENI. The length of the CDR3 is 15 residues. The junction had 5 bases not matched to a gene; V was cut back by 0 bases and J by 3 bases. The CDR3 reads CASSPPGGRGYEQYF. For the CDR3, the DNA is TGTGCCAGCTCACCACCCGGCGGGAGAGGCTACGAGCAGTACTTC.

The V and J genes are TRBV4-2 and TRBJ1-2; D is unresolved. V shed 1 base and J shed 4 bases, with 16 bases lying between them. There are 16 residues in the CDR3. Germline CDR1 is LGHNA and CDR2 is YNFKEQ. Written as DNA, the CDR3 is TGTGCCAGCAGCCAAGTCGGTTCGGGAATCTTCTATGGCTACACCTTC. It is translated as CASSQVGSGIFYGYTF.

The chain is built from TRBV28 and TRBJ1-1; D is ambiguous. Germline assignment: CDR1 MDHEN and CDR2 SYDVKM. The CDR3 has 12 residues. Trimming shortened V by 7 bases and J by 1 base, and 7 bases separated the two germline ends. The CDR3 sequence: CASKGGNTEAFF. CDR3 in DNA: TGTGCCAGCAAGGGAGGGAACACTGAAGCTTTCTTT.

The CDR3 protein is CASSLAFKHQGAVETQYF. For the CDR3, the DNA is TGCGCCAGCAGCTTGGCCTTCAAGCACCAGGGGGCTGTTGAGACCCAGTACTTC. This chain joins TRBV5-1 and TRBJ2-5; 8 bases agree with TRBD1. V trimming: 0 bases; J trimming: 5 bases; junction bases outside the gene matches: 15. The CDR3 contains 18 residues. CDR1 SGHRS and CDR2 YFSETQ come from the germline V gene.

The sample holds a few counts of this clone. This chain links TRBV11-2 with TRBJ2-1, with TRBD1 as a possible D gene (5 bases). This CDR3 has 12 amino acids. Germline V gene lookup returns CDR1 SGHAT and CDR2 FQNNGV. The germline V and J ends were trimmed by 1 base and 7 bases, with 5 bases remaining between them. The CDR3 is CASSLAGNEQFF. CDR3 coding DNA: TGTGCCAGCAGCTTAGCAGGGAATGAGCAGTTCTTC.

V usage is TRBV5-4 and J usage is TRBJ1-2, with D possibly matching TRBD1 (5 bases). There are 15 residues in the CDR3. V lost 0 bases and J lost 5, with 14 bases in between. The germline gives CDR1 SGHNT, CDR2 YYREEE (reference sequence). The CDR3 spells CASSLDGQGGYGYTF. In nucleotides, the CDR3 is TGTGCCAGCAGCTTGGATGGGCAGGGTGGTTATGGCTACACCTTC. The full variable domain, in which reference TRBV5-4 and TRBJ1-2 provide the parts outside the CDR3, is ETGVTQSPTHLIKTRGQQVTLRCSSQSGHNTVSWYQQALGQGPQFIFQYYREEENGRGNFPPRFSGLQFPNYSSELNVNALELDDSALYLCASSLDGQGGYGYTFGSGTRLTVV.

This chain links TRBV5-5 with TRBJ2-3, with 12 bases matching TRBD2. The CDR3 spans 18 residues. Germline assignment: CDR1 SGHKS and CDR2 YYEKEE (reference sequence). The V gene end was trimmed by 4 bases and the J gene end by 5 bases; junction bases not matched to a gene: 14. The CDR3 loop reads CASSPHPGTSGPRDTQYF. In DNA, the CDR3 is TGTGCCAGCAGCCCCCACCCAGGGACTAGCGGGCCGAGAGATACGCAGTATTTT.

The rearrangement uses TRBV7-3 and TRBJ2-3; 9 bases align to TRBD2. The germline V gene has CDR1 SGHTA and CDR2 FQGTGA. Trimming removed 1 base from V and 2 bases from J; junction bases left unmatched: 7. The CDR3 contains 17 residues. CDR3 in amino acids: CASSLRALAGTTDTQYF. The DNA for the CDR3 is TGTGCCAGCAGCTTAAGGGCCCTAGCGGGAACCACAGATACGCAGTATTTT.

The rearrangement links TRBV10-1 to TRBJ2-3, with TRBD1 matching 7 bases. The CDR3 contains 12 residues. V trimming: 8 bases; J trimming: 5 bases; junction bases outside the gene matches: 4. Germline V lookup: CDR1 WNHNN, CDR2 SYGVQD (reference sequence). The CDR3: CASQGVGDTQYF. CDR3 DNA sequence: TGCGCCAGCCAGGGGGTTGGAGATACGCAGTATTTT.

V gene TRBV2 combines with J gene TRBJ2-3; D unclear. Germline V CDR1 and CDR2: SNHLY, FYNNEI. CDR3 length: 12 amino acids. V was shortened by 11 bases and J by 7 bases, with 16 bases between the two germline ends. The CDR3 region is CASALGVNTQYF. Here the CDR3 DNA reads TGTGCCTCAGCATTGGGCGTGAATACGCAGTATTTT.

The V call is TRBV30, the J call TRBJ2-3; perhaps TRBD1 as D (6 bases). Trimming removed 2 bases from V and 2 bases from J, with 14 bases in between. The CDR3 spans 15 residues. Germline CDR1 reads GTSNPN; CDR2 reads SVGIG (reference sequence). The CDR3 nucleotides read TGTGCCTGGAGTTTTGAAAGGGGGACCACAGATACGCAGTATTTT. Translation gives CAWSFERGTTDTQYF.

The chain couples TRBV9 to TRBJ1-6, with D perhaps TRBD1 (6 bases). V lost 8 bases to trimming and J lost 5 bases, with 14 bases between them. This CDR3 spans 14 amino acids. Germline V gene lookup returns CDR1 SGDLS and CDR2 YYNGEE. CDR3 loop: CASKRDTNNSPLHF. In DNA form, the CDR3 reads TGTGCCAGTAAACGGGACACGAATAATTCACCCCTCCACTTT.

The gene calls are TRBV3-1 (or the pseudogene TRBV3-2) and TRBJ1-1, with D tentatively TRBD1 (6 bases). Trimming left V 7 bases short and J 2 bases short, with 26 bases between. Germline V gene sequence: CDR1 LGHDT, CDR2 YNNKEL (reference sequence). This CDR3 comprises 18 residues. In nucleotides, the CDR3 is TGTGCCAGCACCCGGTACACAGCAATACAGGGATATAACACTGAAGCTTTCTTT. This gives the protein CASTRYTAIQGYNTEAFF.